The table lists the clone carrying this TCR beta chain with a count of one. This record belongs to a study of blood T cell repertoires in COVID-19. The CDR3 spans 14 residues. Germline V gives CDR1 MDHEN, CDR2 SYDVKM. V shed 6 bases and J 4 bases; nucleotides not matched to a gene: 5. Data came from immunoSEQ multiplex PCR; TCRdb stores just in-frame clones and leaves some out. Of around 310,000 clones listed, around 87% are singletons. The TCR comes from a woman in her 40s with COVID-19, enrolled during active disease. The sample comprised peripheral blood. The chain carries TRBV28 and TRBJ1-4, with 7 bases matching TRBD1. As DNA, the CDR3 is TGTGCCAGCAGACCCCAGGGGGATAATGAAAAACTGTTTTTT. Translated: CASRPQGDNEKLFF.